The 2 T cell receptor beta chains below were found in one sample sequenced in a study of blood T cells in healthy people across ages. A second roughly 6 to 12 cycle PCR used barcoded and J-beta primers. A single record per CDR3 protein comes from TCRdb applying MiXCR to the 5' RACE reads. The sample has about 1.4 million distinct CDR3 sequences, roughly 60% seen once. Material for sequencing was blood. These TCRs come from a man aged 18 to 29 in good health.

This clonotype was seen a handful of times. This chain connects TRBV20-1 to TRBJ2-7; TRBD2 aligns across 9 bases. The CDR3 consists of 14 residues. Trimming cost V 4 bases and J 2 bases; bases outside gene matches: 6. Germline CDR1 DFQATT, CDR2 SNEGSKA (reference sequence). CDR3 coding DNA: TGCAGTGCTACGAGCGGGAGGTTCACCTACGAGCAGTACTTC. It encodes CSATSGRFTYEQYF.

This clonotype was recorded only once. The genes are TRBV20-1 and TRBJ2-7; D possibly corresponds to TRBD1 (6 bases). CDR1 and CDR2 from the germline V gene are DFQATT and SNEGSKA (reference sequence). V lost 6 bases, J lost 4 bases, and 13 bases lay in between. The length of the CDR3 is 12 residues. The DNA of the CDR3 is TGCAGTGCCTTAGGGACACCTTACGAGCAGTACTTC. It encodes CSALGTPYEQYF.